Reported below is one T cell receptor beta chain. No antigen is known for it. This sample was taken from a study of tumor-infiltrating lymphocytes in localized non-small cell lung cancer. Overall study: Tumor tissue and non-adjacent uninvolved lung came from each patient.

The study, taken as a whole, reports: Not all patients were TCR sequenced, owing to tissue quantity.

Repertoires were generated with immunoSEQ multiplex PCR, while TCRdb's copy carries only in-frame clones and drops some. The sample holds about 16,000 clones, roughly 43% seen once. The sequence was collected from a human donor with non-small cell lung cancer. The sample taken for sequencing was lung tumor tissue.

For the CDR3, the DNA is TGTGCCAGCAGCCAAGGACTCCTCTTCACAGATACGCAGTATTTT. It specifies CASSQGLLFTDTQYF. V and J are TRBV7-2 and TRBJ2-3, with D maybe TRBD2 (5 bases). The germline gives CDR1 SGHTA, CDR2 FQGNSA. This CDR3 is 15 amino acids long. V dropped 5 bases and J dropped 2 bases, with 14 bases sitting between them.